The sequence of this TCR beta chain was determined in a study of MAIT cells during Salmonella Paratyphi A infection (dated by TCRdb to 2017 to 2019). Regarding the complete study: A single dose of 1-5x10^3 CFU of S. Paratyphi A strain NVGH308 was swallowed by adult volunteers aged 18 to 60. Starting at diagnosis, diagnosed volunteers were given ciprofloxacin 500 mg twice a day for 14 days. Study-wide findings and limitations: Diagnosed volunteers showed more expansion or contraction among top five MAIT clonotypes than healthy controls (0.53 versus 0.13), suggesting infection-driven repertoire reshaping. A significant decrease in the space occupied by over-represented MAIT clonotypes was found from baseline to mid-infection (roughly 0.17 to 0.10), whereas no significant post-infection difference was found. The availability of volunteer samples limited the sample sizes, but these sizes were considered adequate to detect differences between groups. MAIT TRBV usage was oligoclonal with a preference for TRBV20 and TRBV6, and infection appeared not to change this usage.

In the paper's terms, the time point label means: mid-infection, around enteric fever diagnosis. MAIT cells were defined as Valpha7.2+ CD161+ T cells and identified and sorted by flow cytometry. Circulating MAIT cell TCRbeta repertoires were profiled longitudinally in a handful of volunteers who developed enteric fever after controlled oral challenge with live Salmonella Paratyphi A. Every diagnosed volunteer provided MAIT cell samples at pre-infection, mid-infection and post-infection timepoints. A diagnosis of enteric fever was based on Paratyphi A bacteremia and/or a persistent fever above 38 degrees C that lasted longer than 12 hours. Infection was diagnosed in challenged volunteers between day 4 and day 7 after challenge. For RNA extraction, about 4,500 to 10,000 MAIT cells from each sample were sorted straight into RNAqueous-Micro lysis buffer. Lymphoprep gradient centrifugation was used to isolate peripheral blood mononuclear cells from blood samples and leukocyte cones. Cell sorting used a BD FACSAria Fusion or BD FACSAria III sorter.

CDR3 length: 14 amino acids, cysteine to phenylalanine. Of all the DNA, just the CDR3 is kept, 42 bases in frame from base 1. CDR1 and CDR2 are drawn from the germline V gene (reference sequence): GTSNPN, SVGIG. V is shortened by 2 bases, J by 1 base, and the region joining them spans 11 bases. This clonotype appeared many times. What antigen it recognizes has not been identified. Base qualities were left out, and no much larger clone turns up one base away. Libraries were made using 5' RACE. TCRbeta was amplified in two PCR rounds using Phusion High-Fidelity polymerase, and the primers carried sample-specific barcodes. To build the TCRbeta libraries, template-switch cDNA synthesis was carried out using SMARTScribe reverse transcriptase along with a TRBC-specific primer. After barcoding, samples were pooled and then prepared using the NEBNext Ultra DNA Library Prep Kit for Illumina. Libraries were sequenced on an Illumina MiSeq with the MiSeq reagent kit v2, 300 cycles. The authors' analysis ran thus. Reads were demultiplexed by barcode with Jemultiplexer and aligned with MiTCR using default parameters. VDJtools filtered out non-functional sequences; clonotypes were defined by amino acid sequence, with frequencies based on assigned sequence reads. In the clonal space homeostasis analysis, clonotypes were binned by frequency as over-represented (0.05-1), large, medium and small. Through fastp at Q25 and MiXCR, TCRdb rebuilt clones from the public reads, retaining in-frame beta chains. When rows share a CDR3 protein, they turn into one entry using the most common DNA and genes. The V and J calls and clone size are TCRdb's, not the authors'. This sample comprises about 950 distinct CDR3 sequences, about a fifth of them detected only once. Jointly, the top ten make up 45% to 55% of the sample.

This sample comprised MAIT cells from blood, obtained at the middle sampling point of the challenge study. The rearrangement combines TRBV30 with TRBJ2-5; the D gene lacks a confident call. This TCR was sampled from a person aged 18 to 69 who was deliberately infected with Salmonella Paratyphi A in a paratyphoid fever challenge study. The DNA sequence is given as TGTGCCTGGAGTCAGGTTGAACCCCAAGAGACCCAGTACTTC. Translated, it gives CAWSQVEPQETQYF. The full variable domain, with segments outside the CDR3 supplied by the reference TRBV30 and TRBJ2-5 proteins, appears as SQTIHQWPATLVQPVGSPLSLECTVEGTSNPNLYWYRQAAGRGLQLLFYSVGIGQISSEVPQNLSASRPQDRQFILSSKKLLLSDSGFYLCAWSQVEPQETQYFGPGTRLLVL.